What follows is one T cell receptor (beta chain) and its context. This clonotype was seen ten or more times. Its cognate antigen has yet to be identified. No clone much larger than this one lies a single base away; base qualities are absent. Spanning cysteine to phenylalanine, the CDR3 consists of 14 amino acids. This entry keeps only the CDR3 DNA: 42 bases, framed from base 1. The junction carries 16 bases between V and J, which are trimmed by 6 bases and 1 base respectively. CDR1 and CDR2 (SQVTM, ANQGSEA) derive from the germline V gene. This entry is derived from a study of T cells in Graves' hyperthyroidism and ophthalmopathy (dated by TCRdb to 2018 to 2020). Study-wide context: To identify distinguishing TCR V-J signatures, a discovery cohort of about 100 patients was used, comprising some 43 with Graves' ophthalmopathy and 55 to 65 with stable Graves' hyperthyroidism. After blood sampling, hyperthyroidism patients were treated with methimazole at a starting dose of 30 mg daily, and ophthalmopathy patients were treated with high-dose intravenous methylprednisolone. Prospective prediction of ophthalmopathy was tested in an independent validation cohort of 18 to 20 hyperthyroidism patients and 17 patients who later progressed to ophthalmopathy. TCR Vbeta CDR3 sequencing of roughly 140 peripheral blood samples (over 40 ophthalmopathy, 70 to 85 hyperthyroidism and approximately 17 progressor patients) is reported in the paper. In addition, the study compared T-cell repertoires in thyroid tissue and in blood from six Graves' hyperthyroidism patients. For training and testing, the 95 to 100 patients in the discovery cohort were randomly divided in a 7:3 ratio.

General study outcomes and caveats: Blood samples also contained most of the expanded thyroid clonotypes (frequency above 0.001), which suggests that blood repertoires may reflect thyroid immune responses. Sample size was not statistically predetermined, and investigators were not blinded to group allocation. A model built on a 13 V-J signature distinguished ophthalmopathy from stable hyperthyroidism, reaching around 90% sensitivity and about 81% specificity in cross-validation and 80%/75% in testing. In validation, the model predicted progression to ophthalmopathy a median of about 6.8 months before onset, with roughly 71% sensitivity and around 76% specificity.

The TCR beta CDR3 regions were amplified from the RNA transcripts. The first round of RT-PCR for the TCR CDR3 was performed with the HTBI primer set and the Qiagen OneStep RT-PCR kit. Libraries were constructed in a second round of multiplex PCR, after which size selection and purification were carried out. The libraries were sequenced on an Illumina HiSeq2000 using paired-end 100 bp reads. On the authors' methods: SOAPnuke was used to process the raw data, removing reads that contained adapters or uncalled bases, had a mean Phred below 15, or lacked an exact match to the constant primer or identifier. COPE v1.2.5 was used to merge high-quality paired reads, and clonotypes were defined as unique nucleotide sequences. MiTCR v1.1 was used to align the clonotypes against IMGT TRBV, TRBD and TRBJ reference segments. The analysis was restricted to V-J combinations with a frequency above 0.0001, which together covered 99.2% of the repertoires. A TCS score was defined as the ratio of F50 (clonal expansion) to E x V (chaos), with BLOSUM62-based TCRdist applied between CDR3 peptides within each V-J. Welch's t-statistics and random forest reduced several hundred V-J features to under 15, which were used in a naive Bayes classifier (R e1071). The similarity between thyroid and blood repertoires was quantified using the Morisita-Horn index. TCRdb's own reprocessing of the public reads used fastp at Q25 and MiXCR and kept productive beta chains. When rows share a CDR3 protein, they turn into one entry using the most common DNA and genes. TCRdb's processing, not the study's, gives the V and J calls here. This sample holds 480,000 or so distinct CDR3 sequences; approximately 49% were observed only once. The ten largest account for around two fifths of the sample.

Any patient with an uncontrolled infection, another autoimmune disease, pregnancy or lactation was excluded. Diagnoses relied on clinical symptoms, serum thyroxine and TRAb, thyroid ultrasound and orbital computed tomography. Total RNA was extracted with Trizol reagent, and quality was checked on an Agilent 2100 Bioanalyzer. The clonotype comes from an adult woman with Graves' disease, either hyperthyroidism or ophthalmopathy (not recorded which). The chain is encoded by TRBV29-1 joined to TRBJ2-7; the D region possibly corresponds to TRBD2 (5 bases align). Specimen: peripheral blood or thyroid tissue (not recorded which). CDR3 sequence: CSVGVRGGSYEQYF. The nucleotides read TGCAGCGTCGGGGTTCGCGGCGGTTCCTACGAGCAGTACTTC.